The next 18 T cell receptor beta chains were all read from a single sample in a study of PD-1 blockade in classical Hodgkin lymphoma. Libraries were prepared by immunoSEQ multiplex PCR; TCRdb keeps only in-frame clonotypes and omits some of them. This table has about 23,000 clones, less than 85% appearing once. Every patient relapsed after autologous stem cell transplantation, and brentuximab vedotin exposure varied. This material consisted of peripheral blood mononuclear cells (PBMCs), taken before the second cycle of nivolumab. These receptors were obtained from a human donor with classical Hodgkin lymphoma.

The chain has TRBV19 and TRBJ2-7; tentatively, D is TRBD2 (6 bases). Germline CDR1 LNHDA, CDR2 SQIVND (reference sequence). Trimming left V 7 bases short and J 0 bases short, with 19 bases between. The CDR3 covers 16 residues. CDR3 sequence reads: CASTHGSIQASYEQYF. The CDR3 coding sequence is TGTGCCAGTACCCACGGGAGTATTCAAGCCTCCTACGAGCAGTACTTC. Combining the CDR3 with reference TRBV19 and TRBJ2-7 gives the whole variable domain DGGITQSPKYLFRKEGQNVTLSCEQNLNHDAMYWYRQDPGQGLRLIYYSQIVNDFQKGDIAEGYSVSREKKESFPLTVTSAQKNPTAFYLCASTHGSIQASYEQYFGPGTRLTVT.

The gene calls are TRBV5-4 and TRBJ2-2; D unclear. The CDR3 length is 13 residues. From germline, CDR1 is SGHNT and CDR2 YYREEE (reference sequence). The V end was cut by 2 bases, the J end by 1 base, with 3 bases between. This CDR3 is CASSFKNTGELFF. The CDR3 bases are TGTGCCAGCAGCTTTAAGAACACCGGGGAGCTGTTTTTT.

The CDR3 DNA follows: TGTGCCAGTAGGGAGGACAGGTTGAGGACTGAAGCTTTCTTT. It yields the protein CASREDRLRTEAFF. The chain couples TRBV19 to TRBJ1-1; 7 nucleotides align to TRBD1. The CDR3 spans 14 residues. V trimming: 6 bases; J trimming: 5 bases; junction bases outside the gene matches: 9. Germline V gene lookup returns CDR1 LNHDA and CDR2 SQIVND (reference sequence).

The gene calls are TRBV6-5 and TRBJ1-2; 8 bases are a match to TRBD1. The CDR3 spans 15 residues. Germline V gene sequence: CDR1 MNHEY, CDR2 SVGAGI. V shed 2 bases, J shed 2 bases, and the junction held 4 bases outside the gene matches. The CDR3 loop is CASSYLGQGNYGYTF. In nucleotides, the CDR3 is TGTGCCAGCAGTTACCTCGGACAGGGCAACTATGGCTACACCTTC.

The chain carries TRBV19 and TRBJ1-5; 7 positions match TRBD1. This CDR3 spans 17 amino acids. Germline V gene lookup returns CDR1 LNHDA and CDR2 SQIVND (reference sequence). Trimming cost V 1 base and J 6 bases; bases outside gene matches: 12. The CDR3 region has the DNA TGTGCCAGTAGTATAGGCCTTCAGGGGGTTGATATTCAGCCCCAGCATTTT. Residues: CASSIGLQGVDIQPQHF.

The chain joins TRBV5-6 to TRBJ1-2; 8 bases line up with TRBD1. This CDR3 region has 16 residues. V dropped 0 bases and J dropped 8; count of bases not matched to a gene: 12. Germline CDR1 and CDR2: SGHDT and YYEEEE. Here the CDR3 reads CASSLGDPGQAGGYTF. DNA for the CDR3: TGTGCCAGCAGCTTGGGGGATCCGGGACAGGCTGGCGGCTACACCTTC.

This clone was recorded a few times. This chain links TRBV6-5 with TRBJ1-5; D possibly corresponds to TRBD1 (5 bases). The CDR3 is 12 amino acids. The V end lost 6 bases, the J end lost 13 bases, and 16 bases lay between the germline ends. Germline lookup yields CDR1 MNHEY and CDR2 SVGAGI. CDR3 bases: TGTGCCAGCAGCTCACCGGGACTCCCTCAGCATTTT. This codes for CASSSPGLPQHF.

This clone was seen more than once but under ten times. V gene TRBV5-1 combines with J gene TRBJ2-1, with 7 bases that match TRBD2. J lost 7 bases, V lost 0 bases, and 7 bases had no gene match. CDR3 length: 15 residues. Germline-derived CDR1 and CDR2 are SGHRS and YFSETQ. Written as DNA, the CDR3 is TGCGCCAGCAGCTTGGTTCTAGCGGAGGGGAATGAGCAGTTCTTC. It translates to CASSLVLAEGNEQFF.

This chain uses TRBV7-2 with TRBJ1-2, with D perhaps matching TRBD1 (6 bases). Germline V gives CDR1 SGHTA, CDR2 FQGNSA. The V gene lost 1 base and the J gene lost 8 bases, with 14 bases spanning the gap. The CDR3 contains 14 residues. This chain's CDR3 is CASSLGGTLVGYTF. The CDR3 DNA sequence: TGTGCCAGCAGCTTAGGAGGGACACTAGTGGGCTACACCTTC.

J is TRBJ2-4 and V is TRBV6-1; 11 positions match TRBD2. This CDR3 has 14 residues. With V trimmed by 2 bases and J by 9 bases, 3 bases remained unmatched. Germline V lookup: CDR1 MNHNS, CDR2 SASEGT. The CDR3 nucleotides are TGTGCCAGCAGTGAACTCGGGACTAGCGGCATTCAGTACTTC. Translated: CASSELGTSGIQYF.

A few counts support this clone. The genes are TRBV27 and TRBJ1-1; D unresolved. CDR3 length equals 16 residues. The V and J ends lost 1 base and 4 bases respectively, with 16 bases between them. Germline CDR1 and CDR2: MNHEY and SMNVEV (reference sequence). The CDR3 sequence: CASSLWAGGPGTEAFF. CDR3 bases: TGTGCCAGCAGTTTATGGGCAGGAGGCCCTGGCACTGAAGCTTTCTTT.

The chain uses TRBV6-1 and TRBJ2-1; D may be TRBD1 (6 bases). V lost 2 bases to trimming and J lost 14 bases, with 19 bases between them. The germline V gene has CDR1 MNHNS and CDR2 SASEGT. The CDR3 has 14 amino acids. The DNA for the CDR3 is TGTGCCAGCAGTGAAACTGGGGGCTGGAAAAGTGAGTTCTTC. Translated, it gives CASSETGGWKSEFF.

The chain combines TRBV6-1 with TRBJ2-1; no clear D gene. Germline CDR1 reads MNHNS; CDR2 reads SASEGT. The CDR3 totals 12 residues. The V end was cut by 5 bases, the J end by 10 bases, with 12 bases between. CDR3: CASSRRGLEQFF. CDR3 sequence (DNA): TGTGCCAGCAGTCGGCGCGGCCTGGAGCAGTTCTTC.

V gene TRBV2 combines with J gene TRBJ1-3; D ambiguous. V was clipped by 6 bases and J by 0 bases, with 12 bases between them. The CDR3 is 15 residues long. Germline V gives CDR1 SNHLY, CDR2 FYNNEI. CDR3: CASSYSPTSGNTIYF. In nucleotides, the CDR3 is TGTGCCAGCAGCTATTCCCCCACCTCTGGAAACACCATATATTTT.

The CDR3 loop is CASSLGGSATDTQYF. The CDR3 DNA follows: TGTGCCAGCAGCTTAGGCGGGTCCGCCACAGATACGCAGTATTTT. The V and J genes are TRBV7-8 and TRBJ2-3; the D gene is possibly TRBD2 (5 bases). Germline CDR1 SGHVS, CDR2 FQNEAQ. V shed 1 base and J shed 2 bases, with 10 bases lying between them. There are 15 residues in the CDR3.

The chain couples TRBV18 to TRBJ1-1; D not certain. The length of the CDR3 is 16 residues. In germline, CDR1 is KGHSH, CDR2 LQKENI. V lost 2 bases and J lost 0, with 13 bases in between. In DNA, the CDR3 is TGTGCCAGCTCACCATTGTCGGTAACAATGAACACTGAAGCTTTCTTT. Translated: CASSPLSVTMNTEAFF.

The chain uses TRBV30 and TRBJ2-7; TRBD2 matches at 9 bases. The germline gives CDR1 GTSNPN, CDR2 SVGIG (reference sequence). The CDR3 has 16 residues. J was trimmed by 4 bases and V by 2 bases; bases with no gene match: 12. In DNA, the CDR3 is TGTGCCTGGAGTCCCCCGAAGTTAGCGGGAGTTTACGAGCAGTACTTC. Amino acids: CAWSPPKLAGVYEQYF.

This clone was observed once. The chain joins TRBV19 to TRBJ2-7; D unresolved. Germline V gene sequence: CDR1 LNHDA, CDR2 SQIVND (reference sequence). This CDR3 region has 13 residues. The V and J ends lost 2 bases and 0 bases respectively, with 5 bases between them. CDR3 sequence (DNA): TGTGCCAGTAGTATACAAAGCTCCTACGAGCAGTACTTC. Translated: CASSIQSSYEQYF. The full variable domain, completed using reference TRBV19 and TRBJ2-7, is DGGITQSPKYLFRKEGQNVTLSCEQNLNHDAMYWYRQDPGQGLRLIYYSQIVNDFQKGDIAEGYSVSREKKESFPLTVTSAQKNPTAFYLCASSIQSSYEQYFGPGTRLTVT.